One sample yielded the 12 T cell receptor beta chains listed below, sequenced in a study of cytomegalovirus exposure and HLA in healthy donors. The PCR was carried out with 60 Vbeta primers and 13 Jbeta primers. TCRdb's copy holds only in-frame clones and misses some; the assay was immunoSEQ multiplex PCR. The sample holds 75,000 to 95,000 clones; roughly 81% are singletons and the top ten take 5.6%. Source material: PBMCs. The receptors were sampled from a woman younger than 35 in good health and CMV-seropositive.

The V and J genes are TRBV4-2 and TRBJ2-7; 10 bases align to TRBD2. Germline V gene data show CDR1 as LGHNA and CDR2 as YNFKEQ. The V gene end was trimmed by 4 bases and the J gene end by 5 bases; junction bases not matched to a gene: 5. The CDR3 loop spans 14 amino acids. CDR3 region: CASSRLAGENEQYF. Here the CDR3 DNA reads TGTGCCAGCAGCCGACTAGCGGGTGAAAACGAGCAGTACTTC.

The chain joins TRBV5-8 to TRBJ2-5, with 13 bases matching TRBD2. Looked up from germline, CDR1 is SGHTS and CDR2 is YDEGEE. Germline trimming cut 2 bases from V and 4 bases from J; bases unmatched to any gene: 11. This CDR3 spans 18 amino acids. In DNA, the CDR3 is TGTGCCAGCAGCTTCCGTTTACTAGCGGGAGGGCCTGCAGAGACCCAGTACTTC. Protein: CASSFRLLAGGPAETQYF.

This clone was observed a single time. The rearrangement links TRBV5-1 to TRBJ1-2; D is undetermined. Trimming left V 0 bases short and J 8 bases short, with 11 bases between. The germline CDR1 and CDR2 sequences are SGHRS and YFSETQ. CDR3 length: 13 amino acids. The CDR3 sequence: CASSLVGDIGYTF. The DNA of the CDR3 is TGCGCCAGCAGCTTGGTTGGCGACATCGGCTACACCTTC.

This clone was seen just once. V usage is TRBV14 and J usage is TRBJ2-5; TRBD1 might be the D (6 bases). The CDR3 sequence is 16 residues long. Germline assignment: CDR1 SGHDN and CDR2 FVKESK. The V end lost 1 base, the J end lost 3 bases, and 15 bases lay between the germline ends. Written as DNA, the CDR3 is TGTGCCAGCAGCCAAGCCCAGGGGATGGGGAAAGAGACCCAGTACTTC. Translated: CASSQAQGMGKETQYF.

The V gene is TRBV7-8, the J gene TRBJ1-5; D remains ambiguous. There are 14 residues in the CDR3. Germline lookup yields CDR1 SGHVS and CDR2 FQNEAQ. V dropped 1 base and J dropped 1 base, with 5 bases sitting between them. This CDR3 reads CASSLVGSNQPQHF. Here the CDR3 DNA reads TGTGCCAGCAGCTTAGTGGGCAGCAATCAGCCCCAGCATTTT.

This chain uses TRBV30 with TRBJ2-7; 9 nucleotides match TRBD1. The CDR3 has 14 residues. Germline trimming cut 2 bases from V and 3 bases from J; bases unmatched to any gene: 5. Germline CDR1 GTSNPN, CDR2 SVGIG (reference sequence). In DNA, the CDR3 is TGTGCCTGGAGTCTTGGACAGGGGAACTACGAGCAGTACTTC. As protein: CAWSLGQGNYEQYF.

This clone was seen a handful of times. The CDR3 spells CSVPGQGTVTEAFF. The CDR3 nucleotides are TGCAGCGTGCCGGGACAGGGGACGGTAACGGAAGCTTTCTTT. This chain joins TRBV29-1 and TRBJ1-1; TRBD1 agrees at 10 bases. The ends lost 6 bases at V and 8 bases at J; junction bases unmatched: 12. This CDR3 comprises 14 residues. Germline lookup yields CDR1 SQVTM and CDR2 ANQGSEA.

CDR3 sequence: CASTIRDRGRQPQHF. CDR3 DNA: TGTGCCAGTACCATCCGGGACAGGGGGCGTCAGCCCCAGCATTTT. This chain links TRBV19 with TRBJ1-5, with 12 nucleotides matching TRBD1. Germline-derived CDR1 and CDR2 are LNHDA and SQIVND (reference sequence). The CDR3 length is 15 residues. V was pared by 7 bases and J by 6 bases, with 7 bases of the junction left unmatched.

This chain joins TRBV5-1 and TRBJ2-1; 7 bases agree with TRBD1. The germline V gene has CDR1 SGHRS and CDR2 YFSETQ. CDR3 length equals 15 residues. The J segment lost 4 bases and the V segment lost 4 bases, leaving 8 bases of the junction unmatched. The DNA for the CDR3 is TGCGCCAGCAGCGAACAGGGGACCAGATACAATGAGCAGTTCTTC. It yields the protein CASSEQGTRYNEQFF.

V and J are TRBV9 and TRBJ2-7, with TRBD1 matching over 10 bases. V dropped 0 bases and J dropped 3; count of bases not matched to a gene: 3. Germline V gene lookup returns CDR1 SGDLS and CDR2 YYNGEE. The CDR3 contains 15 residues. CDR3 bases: TGTGCCAGCAGCGTAGGAGGACAGGGGGTCTACGAGCAGTACTTC. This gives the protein CASSVGGQGVYEQYF.

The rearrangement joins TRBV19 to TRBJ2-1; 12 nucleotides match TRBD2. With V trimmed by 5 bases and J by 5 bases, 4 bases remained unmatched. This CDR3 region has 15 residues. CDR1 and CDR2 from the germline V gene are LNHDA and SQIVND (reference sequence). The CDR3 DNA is TGTGCCAGTAGTGTACGGACTAGCGGGAACAATGAGCAGTTCTTC. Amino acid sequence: CASSVRTSGNNEQFF.

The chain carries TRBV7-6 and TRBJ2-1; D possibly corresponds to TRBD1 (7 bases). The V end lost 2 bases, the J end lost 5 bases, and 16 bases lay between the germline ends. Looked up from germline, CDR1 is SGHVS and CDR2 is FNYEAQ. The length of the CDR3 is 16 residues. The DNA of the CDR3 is TGTGCCAGCAGCTTAAGAGTTGCGGGACAGAACAATGAGCAGTTCTTC. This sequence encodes CASSLRVAGQNNEQFF.